The present entry profiles one T cell receptor (beta chain) with its context. The antigen is not known. One end of the junction does not line up with germline, which may come from a read error. The data are from a study of tumor-infiltrating lymphocytes in primary liver carcinoma. Background on the study: Sequencing of the samples generated roughly 3.5 to 7.5 million productive TCRbeta reads, with similar yields across tissue types. Notes on the study in general: Tumor-adjacent and tumor-blood pairs displayed less overlap than did pairs of tumor regions.

This CDR3 comprises 14 residues. Germline CDR1 is MNHEY and CDR2 is SVGAGI. The researchers obtained blood RNA from unsorted whole blood and also extracted germline DNA. Reverse transcription of around 0.45 ug total RNA with a constant-region primer produced TCR beta cDNA. Three-round nested multiplex PCR performed with slightly modified ARM-PCR produced the TCR beta libraries. TRBV1-TRBV30 forward primers paired with a C-beta reverse primer were used in the first two PCR rounds, which ran roughly 10 cycles each. Via MiXCR, TCRdb re-called the multiplex PCR reads, giving one row per CDR3 protein. The repertoire holds 310,000 or so distinct CDR3 sequences, with around 50% as singletons.

The source material was peripheral blood. V usage is TRBV6-5 and J usage is TRBJ2-7; 8 nucleotides align to TRBD1. The receptor was isolated from a woman aged 25 to 39 with primary liver carcinoma and hepatitis B virus infection. The CDR3 DNA reads as TGTGCCAGCAGTACCGACAGGGGAGGAGACGAGCAGTGCTTC. It is translated as CASSTDRGGDEQCF.